These 8 T cell receptor beta chains came from one sample sequenced in a study of blood T cell repertoires in COVID-19. Only in-frame clones appear in the TCRdb table, and some are missing; sequencing was by immunoSEQ multiplex PCR. The data contain roughly 60,000 clones, roughly 88% of them singletons. Sample: peripheral blood. These receptors were collected from a man between 25 and 39 years old with COVID-19, enrolled during active disease.

The chain is built from TRBV19 and TRBJ1-3, with a possible D match to TRBD1 (6 bases). Per the germline V gene, CDR1 is LNHDA and CDR2 is SQIVND (reference sequence). The CDR3 loop spans 14 amino acids. Trimming removed 5 bases at V and 0 bases at J, with 8 bases between. CDR3 in amino acids: CASSRQVSGNTIYF. CDR3 nucleotides: TGTGCCAGTAGTCGACAGGTCTCTGGAAACACCATATATTTT.

This rearrangement joins TRBV19 to TRBJ2-1; 7 bases fit TRBD2. Trimming cost V 7 bases and J 1 base; bases outside gene matches: 1. The CDR3 sequence is 13 residues long. Germline CDR1 is LNHDA and CDR2 is SQIVND (reference sequence). Here the CDR3 DNA reads TGTGCCAGTAAGCGGGAATCCTACAATGAGCAGTTCTTC. Protein sequence: CASKRESYNEQFF. Full variable domain (rest looked up from reference TRBV19 and TRBJ2-1): DGGITQSPKYLFRKEGQNVTLSCEQNLNHDAMYWYRQDPGQGLRLIYYSQIVNDFQKGDIAEGYSVSREKKESFPLTVTSAQKNPTAFYLCASKRESYNEQFFGPGTRLTVL.

V gene TRBV24-1 combines with J gene TRBJ2-6; no definite D call. The CDR3 totals 14 residues. The V gene lost 4 bases and the J gene lost 4 bases, with 7 bases spanning the gap. Germline assignment: CDR1 KGHDR and CDR2 SFDVKD. DNA of the CDR3: TGTGCCACCAGTGACACGGAGGGGGCCAACGTCCTGACTTTC. The encoded protein is CATSDTEGANVLTF.

This clone occurred once. The genes are TRBV6-5 and TRBJ1-5, with TRBD1 matching over 7 bases. The trim removed 4 bases at V and 1 base at J, leaving 7 bases unmatched. Germline V CDR1 and CDR2: MNHEY, SVGAGI. This CDR3 region has 16 residues. The CDR3 loop reads CASSSDPGGSNQPQHF. CDR3 DNA sequence: TGTGCCAGCAGTTCGGATCCAGGGGGGAGCAATCAGCCCCAGCATTTT.

The chain combines TRBV11-2 with TRBJ2-3; D is unresolved. Trimming left V 4 bases short and J 4 bases short, with 15 bases between. The CDR3 contains 15 residues. CDR1 and CDR2 (germline): SGHAT, FQNNGV. CDR3 nucleotides: TGTGCCAGCAGCTCCCATAGAAGAGGCGCAGATACGCAGTATTTT. This sequence encodes CASSSHRRGADTQYF. The whole variable domain, remainder taken from reference TRBV11-2 and TRBJ2-3, is EAGVAQSPRYKIIEKRQSVAFWCNPISGHATLYWYQQILGQGPKLLIQFQNNGVVDDSQLPKDRFSAERLKGVDSTLKIQPAKLEDSAVYLCASSSHRRGADTQYFGPGTRLTVL.

This rearrangement joins TRBV19 to TRBJ2-5; 9 nucleotides match TRBD2. V was pared by 5 bases and J by 5 bases, with 12 bases of the junction left unmatched. The CDR3 sequence is 16 residues long. The germline V gene encodes CDR1 LNHDA and CDR2 SQIVND (reference sequence). DNA for the CDR3: TGTGCCAGTAGTGATAGCGGGAGCTATAGAGGGGAGACCCAGTACTTC. It is translated as CASSDSGSYRGETQYF.

The chain joins TRBV4-1 to TRBJ2-3; no firm D call. There are 14 residues in the CDR3. Trimming took off 0 bases at V and 4 bases at J, with 8 bases between the two ends. CDR1 MGHRA and CDR2 YSYEKL come from the germline V gene. This CDR3 reads CASSQDLVPDTQYF. The CDR3 DNA follows: TGCGCCAGCAGCCAAGATCTCGTCCCAGATACGCAGTATTTT.

V usage is TRBV18 and J usage is TRBJ2-3, with 10 bases matching TRBD2. This CDR3 spans 14 amino acids. V dropped 6 bases and J dropped 4; count of bases not matched to a gene: 4. Germline V gene data show CDR1 as KGHSH and CDR2 as LQKENI. The CDR3 bases are TGTGCCAGCTCGCTAGCGGGAGTCCCAGATACGCAGTATTTT. It encodes CASSLAGVPDTQYF.